These T cell receptor beta chains were read from a single sample in a study of brain T cells in children with intractable seizures. Only in-frame clones appear in the TCRdb table, and some are missing; sequencing was by immunoSEQ multiplex PCR. In the table there are tens of thousands of clones, 90% to 95% of which are singletons. The source material was peripheral blood, sampled at surgery. The receptors were sampled from a boy under two years old with tuberous sclerosis and intractable seizures. Each CDR3 is given with its conserved first and last residue. The D gene is left open where the match is weak. Only part of the rows carry a size: once, few, many, or a class if the clone is expanded.

TRBD1,TRBJ1-2,TRBV6-5,-,CASRQGALKGYTF,TGTGCCAGCAGGCAGGGGGCGCTTAAGGGCTACACCTTC
-,TRBJ2-2,TRBV7-3,once,CASSKTGTGELFF,TGTGCCAGCAGCAAAACGGGCACCGGGGAGCTGTTTTTT
-,TRBJ2-7,TRBV21-1,-,CASSKTPTSGPLEQYF,TGTGCCAGCAGCAAAACGCCGACTAGCGGGCCCCTCGAGCAGTACTTC
-,TRBJ1-1,TRBV11-3,-,CASSLGPDTEAFF,TGTGCCAGCAGCTTGGGCCCAGACACTGAAGCTTTCTTT
-,TRBJ1-1,TRBV7-3,-,CASSLFGGLYTEAFF,TGTGCCAGCAGCTTATTTGGGGGACTTTACACTGAAGCTTTCTTT
TRBD2,TRBJ2-3,TRBV28,-,CASRSSSSGGADTQYF,TGTGCCAGCAGGTCTAGCTCTAGCGGGGGGGCAGATACGCAGTATTTT
-,TRBJ2-1,TRBV4-2,-,CASSQAGEQFF,TGTGCCAGCAGCCAAGCGGGGGAGCAGTTCTTC
-,TRBJ1-3,TRBV27,-,CASSLSRGGNTIYF,TGTGCCAGCAGTTTATCGAGGGGAGGAAACACCATATATTTT
-,TRBJ2-3,TRBV13,-,CASSIIPRSPNTDTQYF,TGTGCCAGCAGCATTATTCCAAGGTCTCCTAACACAGATACGCAGTATTTT
-,TRBJ1-2,TRBV5-1,-,CASSSTGRNGYTF,TGCGCCAGCAGCTCAACAGGGAGAAACGGCTACACCTTC
-,TRBJ2-7,TRBV7-3,-,CASSLRGLSDEQYF,TGTGCCAGCAGCCTAAGGGGCCTGAGCGACGAGCAGTACTTC
-,TRBJ2-5,TRBV30,-,CAWSGKETQYF,TGTGCCTGGAGTGGGAAAGAGACCCAGTACTTC
-,TRBJ2-5,TRBV19,-,CASSMGPSLPYQETQYF,TGTGCCAGTAGTATGGGGCCTTCCCTGCCGTACCAAGAGACCCAGTACTTC
-,TRBJ2-7,TRBV11-3,-,CASSLDASYEQYF,TGTGCCAGCAGCTTAGATGCTAGCTACGAGCAGTACTTC
-,TRBJ1-1,TRBV5-1,-,CASSYDPPGSQGTEAFF,TGCGCCAGCAGCTACGACCCTCCGGGCTCCCAGGGGACTGAAGCTTTCTTT
TRBD2,TRBJ2-5,TRBV4-2,-,CASSQELAGGTETQYF,TGTGCCAGCAGCCAAGAATTAGCGGGAGGGACAGAGACCCAGTACTTC
-,TRBJ2-1,TRBV12-3/TRBV12-4,once,CASSFRGNEQFF,TGTGCCAGCAGTTTTAGGGGCAATGAGCAGTTCTTC
-,TRBJ1-1,TRBV18,-,CASSQGNTEAFF,TGTGCCAGCTCACAGGGGAACACTGAAGCTTTCTTT
TRBD1,TRBJ1-2,TRBV2,-,CASSGGQAGGYTF,TGTGCCAGCAGTGGGGGACAGGCGGGTGGCTACACCTTC
TRBD2,TRBJ2-5,TRBV10-3,-,CAIREAGNQETQYF,TGTGCCATCAGGGAAGCGGGGAACCAAGAGACCCAGTACTTC
-,TRBJ2-1,TRBV2,-,CASRGASEASSYNEQFF,TGTGCCAGCAGGGGGGCTAGCGAAGCGAGCTCCTACAATGAGCAGTTCTTC
-,TRBJ2-7,TRBV12-3/TRBV12-4,-,CASSPRGPYEQYF,TGTGCCAGCAGCCCGAGGGGCCCCTACGAGCAGTACTTC
-,TRBJ2-5,TRBV13,-,CASSPRRAEGQETQYF,TGTGCCAGCAGCCCCCGTCGCGCGGAGGGCCAAGAGACCCAGTACTTC
-,TRBJ2-1,TRBV9,-,CASSVAPISEQFF,TGTGCCAGCAGCGTAGCCCCAATCAGTGAGCAGTTCTTC
-,TRBJ1-5,TRBV28,-,CASSRRVGTNNQPQHF,TGTGCCAGCTCCCGAAGGGTCGGGACCAACAATCAGCCCCAGCATTTT
TRBD1,TRBJ1-2,TRBV15,-,CATSVDREKGYTF,TGTGCCACCAGCGTAGACAGGGAAAAGGGCTACACCTTC
-,TRBJ2-7,TRBV18,once,CASSTAGGLYEQYF,TGTGCCAGCTCAACAGCCGGGGGGCTGTACGAGCAGTACTTC
-,TRBJ2-7,TRBV30,-,CAWSLGSYSYEQYF,TGTGCCTGGAGTTTGGGCTCCTACTCCTACGAGCAGTACTTC
TRBD1,TRBJ2-3,TRBV11-1,-,CASSARRQGATDTQYF,TGTGCCAGCAGCGCGAGGAGACAGGGGGCAACAGATACGCAGTATTTT
TRBD1,TRBJ1-1,TRBV11-3,-,CASSLGGGQGIVDTEAFF,TGTGCCAGCAGCTTAGGTGGGGGACAGGGTATTGTGGACACTGAAGCTTTCTTT
-,TRBJ1-2,TRBV30,-,CAWSVLGGYTF,TGTGCCTGGAGTGTATTGGGAGGCTACACCTTC
-,TRBJ2-6,TRBV20-1,-,CSASLAGGANVLTF,TGCAGTGCCAGTCTCGCCGGAGGGGCCAACGTCCTGACTTTC
TRBD1,TRBJ1-6,TRBV3-1/TRBV3-2,-,CASSQFGTGGNSPLHF,TGTGCCAGCAGCCAATTCGGGACAGGGGGAAATTCACCCCTCCACTTT
-,TRBJ1-2,TRBV7-9,-,CASSLDGQTVGDGYTF,TGTGCCAGCAGCTTAGATGGACAGACAGTGGGAGATGGCTACACCTTC
TRBD1,TRBJ2-2,TRBV5-1,once,CASMTGGTGELFF,TGCGCCAGCATGACAGGGGGCACCGGGGAGCTGTTTTTT
TRBD2,TRBJ2-1,TRBV6-5,-,CASSLAGRYNEQFF,TGTGCCAGCAGTCTAGCGGGGAGATACAATGAGCAGTTCTTC
-,TRBJ1-4,TRBV5-1,-,CASSLGQENNEKLFF,TGCGCCAGCAGCTTGGGACAGGAGAATAATGAAAAACTGTTTTTT
TRBD2,TRBJ2-7,TRBV5-6,once,CASSPGLAYEQYF,TGTGCCAGCAGCCCGGGACTAGCCTACGAGCAGTACTTC
-,TRBJ1-6,TRBV2,-,CASSEGGSYNSPLHF,TGTGCCAGCAGTGAAGGGGGCTCCTATAATTCACCCCTCCACTTT
-,TRBJ2-1,TRBV7-8,-,CASSLLDRPMYNEQFF,TGTGCCAGCAGCTTACTAGACAGACCAATGTACAATGAGCAGTTCTTC